This T cell receptor beta chain was sequenced for a study of long-term antiretroviral therapy in people with HIV (dated by TCRdb to between 2021 and 2024). As for the study more broadly: The earliest samples were collected roughly a decade before the 2015 WHO recommendation for immediate ART, at a time when ART was usually postponed until CD4 counts fell. This retrospective serial study examined whether starting ART and sustained HIV suppression were associated with changes in the composition and diversity of the TRB repertoire in peripheral blood. From some 28 adults with confirmed HIV infection, the cohort provided 150 to 200 cryopreserved PBMC samples, gathered serially across a mean of around six years (range 1-12). About 35% of the 30 participants with HIV were female. No cross-contamination during QIAcube processing was shown when test extractions of a monoclonal T-cell line were performed alongside 33 polyclonal samples. Overall study outcomes, separate from this receptor: Unsorted PBMC were profiled instead of sorted CD4+ and CD8+ T cells because pre-ART samples had limited cell numbers. Expanded TRB clones identified before ART initiation dominated the repertoire across all time points, though the dominance fluctuated and decreased in many PLHIV after ART. The samples span the years 2004 to 2017, and the ART regimens used may be less effective than current regimens. Starting ART was linked to a significant rise in TRB diversity, yet even with long-term ART the diversity remained significantly lower than in transplant donor controls. Narrower CDR3 length ranges were observed in HIV repertoires than in controls, and an antigen-experienced repertoire with only a slight naive shift after ART was suggested by the network structure. Inferences about post-ART repertoire changes were limited because no data were available on ART adherence, viral resistance or therapy changes. Owing to limited PBMC availability, only the TCR beta chain was sequenced, without alpha chain pairing.

Participants were included only if at least one PBMC sample before ART initiation and at least two post-ART samples were available. Every participant with HIV received treatment in the United States of America. Before DNA extraction, cryopreserved samples of about 0.9-11 million PBMC were thawed and then washed. At the time of the earliest PBMC sample, participants with HIV were aged between roughly 20 and 60 years. PBMC samples from each participant spanned 1-4 timepoints before ART initiation and 2-8 timepoints after ART initiation, with a median of 7 samples. Serial HIV viral load, CD4+ T-cell count, ART history and demographic data were obtained for every participant. Genomic DNA was extracted from unsorted PBMC with a Qiagen kit on a QIAcube, processed in batches of 12 samples. The immunoSEQ hsTCRB v3.0 assay was used at survey level resolution to sequence the TRB variable region. The targeted TRB sequencing depth was roughly 40,000-55,000 T-cell genomes per sample. Pooled TRB libraries were sequenced on an Illumina MiSeq with a v3 150-cycle kit. The original pipeline was this. Repertoire analysis ran in R within a reproducible Nextflow workflow covering QC, data transformation and analysis. Custom analyses were implemented in LymphoSeq2, an R package for AIRR-Seq data exploration. After excluding several samples that yielded fewer than 5000 total TRB sequences, 190 or so HIV repertoires remained for analysis. Among the approximately 190 retained HIV repertoires, roughly 60 were collected before ART initiation and 120 to 140 were collected after ART initiation. Repertoires were downsampled to 5000 TRB nucleotide sequences, and summary statistics were averaged over 100 downsampling iterations. The analysis kept only TRB sequences whose CDR3 regions were at least seven amino acids long. Two measures captured diversity: a Shannon entropy-derived clonality score and the Gini coefficient. In repertoire networks, the top 5000 CDR3 amino acid sequences were linked whenever an edit distance of one separated two sequences. For TRB CDR3 amino acid sequences, antigen specificity groups and MHC restriction were predicted with GLIPH2. CDR3 amino acid sequences were matched against VDJdb and McPAS-TCR to flag known CMV, EBV, HIV or tissue antigen associations. Pre-ART, post-ART and control groups were compared with Wilcoxon signed-rank tests and Holm-Bonferroni correction. TCRdb stores this immuneACCESS table with in-frame sequences only. Part of the clones is absent; in the studies checked, under half of the shortfall reflects unresolved V genes, and no reason is known for the rest. The V and J calls and the clone size are those of that table, but D and trimming were determined from the DNA. This sample has about 17,000 clones in its table, and less than 85% of those were observed once. The ten top clones hold around 7.6% of the sample.

This clone was counted a single time. What this receptor recognizes is not known. No base qualities exist here, and no much larger clone lies one base off it. This clonotype was sampled from a man aged 30 to 39 with HIV. Material: unsorted PBMCs, obtained at the start of antiretroviral therapy.

The sequence in DNA is TGCGCCAGCAGTGAACACAATGAGCAGTTCTTC. It specifies CASSEHNEQFF. The chain was built from TRBV10-2 and TRBJ2-1; the D gene is not confidently resolved. CDR1 and CDR2 are read off the germline V gene as WSHSY and SAAADI. Relative to germline, V is 3 bases shorter and J is 5 bases shorter, with 2 bases between their ends. The CDR3 numbers 11 residues from cysteine through phenylalanine. Only the CDR3 part of the read is kept: 33 bases, read in frame from the first base.